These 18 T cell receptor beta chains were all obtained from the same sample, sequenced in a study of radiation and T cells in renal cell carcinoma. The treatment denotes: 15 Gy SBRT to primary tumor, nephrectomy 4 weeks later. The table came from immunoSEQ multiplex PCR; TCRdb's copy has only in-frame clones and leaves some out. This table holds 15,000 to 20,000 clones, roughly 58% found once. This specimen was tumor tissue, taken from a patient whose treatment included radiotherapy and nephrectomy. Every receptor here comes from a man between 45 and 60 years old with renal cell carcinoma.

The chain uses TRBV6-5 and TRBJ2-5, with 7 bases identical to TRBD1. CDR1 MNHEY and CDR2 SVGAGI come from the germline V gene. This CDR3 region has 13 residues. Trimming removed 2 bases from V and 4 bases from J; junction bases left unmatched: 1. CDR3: CASSYRDRETQYF. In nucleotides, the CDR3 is TGTGCCAGCAGTTACCGGGACAGAGAGACCCAGTACTTC.

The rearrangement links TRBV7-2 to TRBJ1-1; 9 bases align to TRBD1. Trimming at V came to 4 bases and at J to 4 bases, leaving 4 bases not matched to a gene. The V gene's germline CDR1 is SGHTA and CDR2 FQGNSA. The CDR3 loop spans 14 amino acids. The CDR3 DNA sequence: TGTGCCAGCAGCTACCAGGGACAGGGCACTGAAGCTTTCTTT. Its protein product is CASSYQGQGTEAFF.

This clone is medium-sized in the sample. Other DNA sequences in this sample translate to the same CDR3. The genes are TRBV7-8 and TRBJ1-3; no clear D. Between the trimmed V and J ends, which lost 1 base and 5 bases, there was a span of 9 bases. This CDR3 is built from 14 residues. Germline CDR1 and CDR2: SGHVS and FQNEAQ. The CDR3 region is CASSLGAERNTIYF. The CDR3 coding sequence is TGTGCCAGCAGCTTAGGGGCAGAAAGAAACACCATATATTTT.

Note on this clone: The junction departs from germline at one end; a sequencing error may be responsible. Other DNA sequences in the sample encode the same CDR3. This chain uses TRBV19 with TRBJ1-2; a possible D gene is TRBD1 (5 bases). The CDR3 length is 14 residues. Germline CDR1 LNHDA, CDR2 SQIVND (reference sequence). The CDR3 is CASSIRQSTNGYTF. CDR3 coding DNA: TGTGCCAGTAGTATCCGACAGTCAACTAATGGGTACACCTTC.

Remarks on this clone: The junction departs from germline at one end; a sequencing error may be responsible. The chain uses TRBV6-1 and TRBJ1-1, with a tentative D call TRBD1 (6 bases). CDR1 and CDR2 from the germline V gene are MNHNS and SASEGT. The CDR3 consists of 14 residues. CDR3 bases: TGTGCCATCAGTGTACAGGGACCGGACACTGAAGCTTTCTTT. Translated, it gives CAISVQGPDTEAFF.

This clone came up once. The CDR3 DNA sequence: TGCGCCAGCAGCTTCAATAGCGGGGGATCCTACAATGAGCAGTTCTTC. Its translation is CASSFNSGGSYNEQFF. The J gene is TRBJ2-1, the V gene TRBV5-1, with TRBD2 matching 9 bases. V was clipped by 2 bases and J by 1 base; unmatched bases: 4. CDR3 size: 16 residues. Germline CDR1 and CDR2: SGHRS and YFSETQ.

For the CDR3, the DNA is TGTGCCAGTAGTATAAGGGGGGGTGGCGAAGAGACCCAGTACTTC. It translates to CASSIRGGGEETQYF. The chain combines TRBV19 with TRBJ2-5; tentative D call: TRBD2 (7 bases). This CDR3 spans 15 amino acids. Trimming removed 2 bases from V and 3 bases from J, with 13 bases in between. Germline V CDR1 and CDR2: LNHDA, SQIVND (reference sequence).

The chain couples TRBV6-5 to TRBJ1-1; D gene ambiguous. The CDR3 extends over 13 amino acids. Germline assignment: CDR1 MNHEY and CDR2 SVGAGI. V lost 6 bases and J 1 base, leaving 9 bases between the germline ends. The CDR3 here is CASRIEQNTEAFF. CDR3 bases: TGTGCCAGCAGAATAGAGCAGAACACTGAAGCTTTCTTT.

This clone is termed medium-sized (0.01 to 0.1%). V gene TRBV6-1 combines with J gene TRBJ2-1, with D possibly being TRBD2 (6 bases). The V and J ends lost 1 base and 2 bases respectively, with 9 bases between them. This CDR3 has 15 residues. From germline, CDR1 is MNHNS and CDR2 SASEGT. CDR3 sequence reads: CASSEGAGPYNEQFF. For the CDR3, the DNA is TGTGCCAGCAGTGAAGGGGCGGGACCCTACAATGAGCAGTTCTTC.

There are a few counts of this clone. CDR3: CASSPATGVNTEAFF. DNA of the CDR3: TGCGCCAGCAGCCCTGCAACAGGGGTGAACACTGAAGCTTTCTTT. V gene TRBV4-1 combines with J gene TRBJ1-1; TRBD1 aligns across 7 bases. The V gene end was trimmed by 4 bases and the J gene end by 0 bases; junction bases not matched to a gene: 5. The germline V gene encodes CDR1 MGHRA and CDR2 YSYEKL. This CDR3 has 15 residues.

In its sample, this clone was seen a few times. The CDR3 DNA sequence: TGCGCCAGCAGCCAAGAGGGCACTGGGAGGACAGATACGCAGTATTTT. Translated, it gives CASSQEGTGRTDTQYF. The chain carries TRBV4-3 and TRBJ2-3; TRBD2 might be the D (6 bases). Trimming took 0 bases from V and 3 from J, leaving 13 bases between them. The length of the CDR3 is 16 residues. Germline V gene data show CDR1 as LGHNA and CDR2 as YSLEER.

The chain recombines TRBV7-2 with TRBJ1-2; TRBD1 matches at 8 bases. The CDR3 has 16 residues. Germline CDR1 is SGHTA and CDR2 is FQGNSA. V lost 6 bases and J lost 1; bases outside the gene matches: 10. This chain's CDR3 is CASRHTWTGSNYGYTF. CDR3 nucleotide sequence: TGTGCCAGCAGACATACATGGACAGGGAGTAACTATGGCTACACCTTC. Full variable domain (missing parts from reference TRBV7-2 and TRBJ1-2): GAGVSQSPSNKVTEKGKDVELRCDPISGHTALYWYRQSLGQGLEFLIYFQGNSAPDKSGLPSDRFSAERTGGSVSTLTIQRTQQEDSAVYLCASRHTWTGSNYGYTFGSGTRLTVV.

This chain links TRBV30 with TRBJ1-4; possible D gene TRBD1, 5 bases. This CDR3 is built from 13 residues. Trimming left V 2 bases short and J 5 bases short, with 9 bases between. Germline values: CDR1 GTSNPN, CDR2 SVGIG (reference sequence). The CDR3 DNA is TGTGCCTGGAGTAGGTCAGGGAATGAAAAACTGTTTTTT. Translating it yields CAWSRSGNEKLFF.

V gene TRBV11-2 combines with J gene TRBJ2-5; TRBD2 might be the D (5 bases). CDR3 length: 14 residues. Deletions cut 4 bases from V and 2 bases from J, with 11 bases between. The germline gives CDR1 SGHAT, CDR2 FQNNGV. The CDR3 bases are TGTGCCAGCAGCTGGGCTGGAGGTCAAGAGACCCAGTACTTC. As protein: CASSWAGGQETQYF.

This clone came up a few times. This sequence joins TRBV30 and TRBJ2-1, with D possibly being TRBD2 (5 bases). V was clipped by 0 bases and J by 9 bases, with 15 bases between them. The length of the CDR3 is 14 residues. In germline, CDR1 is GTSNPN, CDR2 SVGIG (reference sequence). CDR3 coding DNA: TGTGCCTGGAGTGTCCTCCGGGAAGGTGGTGAGCAGTTCTTC. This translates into CAWSVLREGGEQFF.

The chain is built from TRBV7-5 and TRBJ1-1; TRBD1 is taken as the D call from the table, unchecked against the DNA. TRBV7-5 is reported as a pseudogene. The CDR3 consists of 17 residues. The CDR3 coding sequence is TGTGCCAGAAGTTCTCCGGGACAGGGCAATAGAAACACTGAAGCTTTCTTT. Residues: CARSSPGQGNRNTEAFF.

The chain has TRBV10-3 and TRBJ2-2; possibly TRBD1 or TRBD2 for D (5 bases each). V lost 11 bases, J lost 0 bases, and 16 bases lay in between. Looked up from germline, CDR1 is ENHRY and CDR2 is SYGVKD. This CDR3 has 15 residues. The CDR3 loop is CASRGPATNTGELFF. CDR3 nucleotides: TGTGCCTCAAGGGGACCAGCAACGAACACCGGGGAGCTGTTTTTT.

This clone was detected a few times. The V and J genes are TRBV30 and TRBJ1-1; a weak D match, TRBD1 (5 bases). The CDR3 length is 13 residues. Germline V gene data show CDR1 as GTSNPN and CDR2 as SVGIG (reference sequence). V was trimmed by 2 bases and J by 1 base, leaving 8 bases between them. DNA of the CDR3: TGTGCCTGGAGTCGGGGGTCGAACACTGAAGCTTTCTTT. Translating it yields CAWSRGSNTEAFF.